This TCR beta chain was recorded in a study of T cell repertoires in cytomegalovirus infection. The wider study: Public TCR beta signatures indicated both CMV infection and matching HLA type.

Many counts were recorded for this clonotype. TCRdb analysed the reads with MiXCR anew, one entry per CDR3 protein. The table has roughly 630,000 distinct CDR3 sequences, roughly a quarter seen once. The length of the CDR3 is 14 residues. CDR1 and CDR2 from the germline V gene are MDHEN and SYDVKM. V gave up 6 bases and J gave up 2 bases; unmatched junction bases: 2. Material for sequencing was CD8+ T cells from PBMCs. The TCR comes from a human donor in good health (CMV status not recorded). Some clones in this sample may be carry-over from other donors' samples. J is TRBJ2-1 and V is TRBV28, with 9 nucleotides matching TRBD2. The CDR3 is CASSLAGAYNEQFF. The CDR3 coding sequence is TGTGCCAGCAGCTTAGCGGGGGCCTACAATGAGCAGTTCTTC.